The sequence of this TCR beta chain was determined in a study of cytomegalovirus exposure and HLA in healthy donors. Trimming cost V 0 bases and J 3 bases; bases outside gene matches: 4. This CDR3 has 16 residues. Germline CDR1 is LGHNA and CDR2 is YSLEER. Study conclusions and caveats: A previous analysis found most TCR beta V segments productive roughly 87% or roughly 30% of the time. It has been reported that TCR beta sequences accurately predicted the HLA-A and HLA-B alleles of most subjects. There were some V segments, including TRBV6-2 and TRBV6-3, excluded as indistinguishable.

Of note for this clone: Antigen unknown.

Donors were ostensibly healthy at sampling, although undocumented immune exposures were probable. PCR amplification relied on 60 Vbeta primers (plus 13 Jbeta primers). Method: immunoSEQ multiplex PCR; TCRdb's copy keeps in-frame clones and lacks some. The repertoire holds 140,000 to 150,000 clones, 60% to 85% seen once, with about 13% in the top ten. This TCR was sampled from a man in his forties or fifties in good health and CMV-seropositive. This sequence joins TRBV4-3 and TRBJ2-1; 8 nucleotides agree with TRBD2. Sample: PBMCs. CDR3 loop: CASSQDLAGGYNEQFF. The CDR3, as DNA: TGCGCCAGCAGCCAAGACTTGGCGGGAGGCTACAATGAGCAGTTCTTC.